The entry below describes one TCR beta chain. This receptor's antigen is unknown. There are no base qualities to consult, and no much larger clone falls within one base. This entry comes from a study of blood T cell repertoires in COVID-19 (dated by TCRdb to about 2020). A note on the overall study: The collaborator samples originated in the United States, Italy and Spain and spanned the acute and convalescent phases of COVID-19. The material from the prospective study consisted of cDNA or gDNA derived from T cells, B-cell-depleted T cells, or PBMCs. Deeply sampled blood TCRbeta repertoires from subjects exposed to, actively infected with, or recovered from COVID-19 were included in the dataset. The repertoires were made available in a free public database intended to serve as a resource for research on the immune response to SARS-CoV-2. The samples were drawn from two sources: the first 160 participants of the ongoing ImmuneRACE study, and approximately 1,300 subjects contributed by 6 global collaborators. Sample metadata almost always included a de-identified subject ID, COVID-19 status, age in years and sex. Where available, HLA class I and class II types were taken from metadata supplied by the sample provider and were not determined by assay-based typing.

TCRbeta CDR3 regions were amplified from genomic DNA by means of the immunoSEQ Assay, a bias-controlled multiplex PCR. The authors' analysis ran thus. Within the assay, amplification of reference gene primers was used to estimate how many nucleated cells each sample contained. To quantify the absolute abundance of each unique TCRbeta CDR3 rearrangement, sequence reads were collapsed and filtered. For each sample, productive Simpson clonality was calculated as the square root of Simpson's diversity index across productive rearrangements. The table was pulled from immuneACCESS by TCRdb, which kept in-frame rearrangements only. Such tables lose some clones; where checked, under half of the loss comes from unresolved V genes, and the rest has no known cause. That table is the source of V, J and clone size, and D and trimming were worked out from the DNA. This sample holds approximately 210,000 clones; 70% to 90% were observed only once. The top ten clones comprise 2% to 3% of the sample.

Collaborating institutions collected whole blood in K2EDTA tubes following their own protocols. For TCRbeta analysis, collaborators shipped samples as frozen whole blood, isolated PBMCs, or DNA extracted from either of those sample types. Sequences MNHEY (CDR1) and SVGEGT (CDR2) are obtained from the germline V gene. The CDR3 has 13 amino acids, counting the end cysteine and phenylalanine. Left in the record is the CDR3 DNA by itself, 39 bases read in frame from the first base. V trim: 5 bases; J trim: 7 bases; unmatched bases: 4. What the research found in general, with its limitations: How much clinical and demographic metadata was included differed by source and by participant, and the metadata was provided uncurated.

The sample comprised peripheral blood. The origin of this receptor is a woman aged 70-85 years with active or convalescent COVID-19. The V gene is TRBV6-2 or TRBV6-3 and the J gene is TRBJ1-4; 7 bases in the middle match TRBD1. The DNA sequence follows: TGTGCCAGCAGTAAGGGACAGCGTGAAAAACTGTTTTTT. This codes for CASSKGQREKLFF.